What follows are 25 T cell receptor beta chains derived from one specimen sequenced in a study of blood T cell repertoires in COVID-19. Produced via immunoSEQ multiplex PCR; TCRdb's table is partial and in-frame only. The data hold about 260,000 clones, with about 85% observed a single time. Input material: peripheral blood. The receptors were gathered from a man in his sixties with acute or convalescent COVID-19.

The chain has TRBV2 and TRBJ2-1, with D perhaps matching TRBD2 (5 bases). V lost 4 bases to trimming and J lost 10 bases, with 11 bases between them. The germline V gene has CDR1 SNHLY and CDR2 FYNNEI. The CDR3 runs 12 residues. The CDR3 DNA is TGTGCCAGCAGTGGCCCCCGGGAAGAGCAGTTCTTC. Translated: CASSGPREEQFF.

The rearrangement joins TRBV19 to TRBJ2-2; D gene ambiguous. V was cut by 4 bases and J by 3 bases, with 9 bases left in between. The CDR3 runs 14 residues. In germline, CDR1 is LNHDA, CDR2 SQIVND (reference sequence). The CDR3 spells CASSKQRHTGELFF. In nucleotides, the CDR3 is TGTGCCAGTAGTAAACAGAGACACACCGGGGAGCTGTTTTTT. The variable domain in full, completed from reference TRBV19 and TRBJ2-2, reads DGGITQSPKYLFRKEGQNVTLSCEQNLNHDAMYWYRQDPGQGLRLIYYSQIVNDFQKGDIAEGYSVSREKKESFPLTVTSAQKNPTAFYLCASSKQRHTGELFFGEGSRLTVL.

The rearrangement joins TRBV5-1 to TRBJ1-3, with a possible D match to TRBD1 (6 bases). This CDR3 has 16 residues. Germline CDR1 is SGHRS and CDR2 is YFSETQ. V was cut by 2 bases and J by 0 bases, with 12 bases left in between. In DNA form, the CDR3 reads TGCGCCAGCAGCTTAGCAGGGGCGAGCTCTGGAAACACCATATATTTT. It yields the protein CASSLAGASSGNTIYF.

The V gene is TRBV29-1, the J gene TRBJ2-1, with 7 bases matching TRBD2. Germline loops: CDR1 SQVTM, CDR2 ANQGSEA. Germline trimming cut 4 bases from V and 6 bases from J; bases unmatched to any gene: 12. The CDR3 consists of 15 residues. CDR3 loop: CSVGRGSGVGNEQFF. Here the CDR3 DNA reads TGCAGCGTTGGGAGGGGCAGCGGGGTGGGCAATGAGCAGTTCTTC.

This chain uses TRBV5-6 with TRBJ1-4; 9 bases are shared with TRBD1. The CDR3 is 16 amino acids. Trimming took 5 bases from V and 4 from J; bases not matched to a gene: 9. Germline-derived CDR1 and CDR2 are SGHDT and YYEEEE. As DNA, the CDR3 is TGTGCCAGCAGTTCTGCAGGACAGGGGAGTAATGAAAAACTGTTTTTT. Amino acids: CASSSAGQGSNEKLFF.

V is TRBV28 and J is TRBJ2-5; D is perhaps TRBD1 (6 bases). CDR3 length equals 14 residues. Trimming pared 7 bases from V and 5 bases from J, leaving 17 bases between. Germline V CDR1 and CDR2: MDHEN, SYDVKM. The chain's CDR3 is CASTPGQRRETQYF. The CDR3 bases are TGTGCCAGCACTCCGGGACAAAGGAGGGAGACCCAGTACTTC.

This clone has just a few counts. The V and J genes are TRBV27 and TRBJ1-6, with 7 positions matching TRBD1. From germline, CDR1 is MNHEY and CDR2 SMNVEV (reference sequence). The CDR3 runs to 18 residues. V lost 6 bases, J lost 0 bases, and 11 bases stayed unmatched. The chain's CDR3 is CASRPDRALSSYNSPLHF. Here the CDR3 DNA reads TGTGCCAGCAGGCCCGACAGGGCGCTCAGCTCCTATAATTCACCCCTCCACTTT.

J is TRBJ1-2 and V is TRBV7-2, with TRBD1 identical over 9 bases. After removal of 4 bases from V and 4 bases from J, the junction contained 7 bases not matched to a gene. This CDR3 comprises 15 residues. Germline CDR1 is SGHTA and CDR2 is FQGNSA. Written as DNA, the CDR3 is TGTGCCAGCAGCTCCGGACAGGGGCTGCTCTATGGCTACACCTTC. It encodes CASSSGQGLLYGYTF.

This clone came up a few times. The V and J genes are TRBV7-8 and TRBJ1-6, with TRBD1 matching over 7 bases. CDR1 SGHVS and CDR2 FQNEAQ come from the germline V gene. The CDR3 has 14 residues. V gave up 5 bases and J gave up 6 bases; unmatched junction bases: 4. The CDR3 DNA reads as TGTGCCAGCAGCGGACAGGCCGGTAATTCACCCCTCCACTTT. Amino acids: CASSGQAGNSPLHF.

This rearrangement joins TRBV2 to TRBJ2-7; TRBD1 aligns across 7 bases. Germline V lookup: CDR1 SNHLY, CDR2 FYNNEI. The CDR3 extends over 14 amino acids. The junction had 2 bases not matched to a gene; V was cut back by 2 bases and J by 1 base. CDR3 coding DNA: TGTGCCAGCAGTGAAAAGGGGGCTTCCTACGAGCAGTACTTC. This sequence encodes CASSEKGASYEQYF.

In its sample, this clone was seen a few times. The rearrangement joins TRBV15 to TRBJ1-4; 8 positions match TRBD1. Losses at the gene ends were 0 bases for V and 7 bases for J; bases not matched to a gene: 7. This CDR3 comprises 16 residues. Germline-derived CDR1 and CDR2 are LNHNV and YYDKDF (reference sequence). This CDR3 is CATSRDPNRGSEKLFF. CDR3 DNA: TGTGCCACCAGCAGAGATCCCAACAGGGGGAGTGAAAAACTGTTTTTT.

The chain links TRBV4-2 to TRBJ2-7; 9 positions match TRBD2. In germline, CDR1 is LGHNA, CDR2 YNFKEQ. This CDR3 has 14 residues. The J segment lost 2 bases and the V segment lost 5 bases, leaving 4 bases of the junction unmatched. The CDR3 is CASSRTSETYEQYF. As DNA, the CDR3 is TGTGCCAGCAGCAGGACTAGCGAGACCTACGAGCAGTACTTC.

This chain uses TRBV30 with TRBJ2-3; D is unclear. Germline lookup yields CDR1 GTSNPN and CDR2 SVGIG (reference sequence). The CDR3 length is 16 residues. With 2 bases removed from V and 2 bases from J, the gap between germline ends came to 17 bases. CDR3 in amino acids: CAWSLNSFSDTDTQYF. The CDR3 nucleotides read TGTGCCTGGAGTCTCAATTCATTCAGCGACACAGATACGCAGTATTTT.

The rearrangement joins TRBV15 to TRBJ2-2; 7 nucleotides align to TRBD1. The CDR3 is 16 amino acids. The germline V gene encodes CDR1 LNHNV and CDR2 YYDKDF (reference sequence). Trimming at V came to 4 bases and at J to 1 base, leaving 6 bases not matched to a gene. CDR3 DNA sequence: TGTGCCACCAGCATAGAACAGGGGCTGAACACCGGGGAGCTGTTTTTT. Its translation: CATSIEQGLNTGELFF.

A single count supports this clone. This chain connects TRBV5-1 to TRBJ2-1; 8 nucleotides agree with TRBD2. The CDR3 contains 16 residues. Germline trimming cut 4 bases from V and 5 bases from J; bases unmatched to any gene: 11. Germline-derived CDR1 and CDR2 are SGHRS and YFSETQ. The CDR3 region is CASSPPGLAGNNEQFF. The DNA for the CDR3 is TGCGCCAGCAGCCCCCCTGGGCTAGCGGGCAACAATGAGCAGTTCTTC. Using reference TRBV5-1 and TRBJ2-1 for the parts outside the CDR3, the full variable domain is KAGVTQTPRYLIKTRGQQVTLSCSPISGHRSVSWYQQTPGQGLQFLFEYFSETQRNKGNFPGRFSGRQFSNSRSEMNVSTLELGDSALYLCASSPPGLAGNNEQFFGPGTRLTVL.

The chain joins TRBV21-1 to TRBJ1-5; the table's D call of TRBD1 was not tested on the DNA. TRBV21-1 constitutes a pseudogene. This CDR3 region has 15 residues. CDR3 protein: CASSKGQGQNQPQHF. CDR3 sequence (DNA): TGTGCCAGCAGCAAGGGACAGGGGCAAAATCAGCCCCAGCATTTT.

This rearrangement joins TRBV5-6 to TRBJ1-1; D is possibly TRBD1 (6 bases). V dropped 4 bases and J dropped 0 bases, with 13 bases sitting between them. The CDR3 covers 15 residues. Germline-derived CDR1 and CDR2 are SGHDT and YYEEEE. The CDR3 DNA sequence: TGTGCCAGCAGCCTCCGTCAGGGGCTGAACACTGAAGCTTTCTTT. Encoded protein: CASSLRQGLNTEAFF.

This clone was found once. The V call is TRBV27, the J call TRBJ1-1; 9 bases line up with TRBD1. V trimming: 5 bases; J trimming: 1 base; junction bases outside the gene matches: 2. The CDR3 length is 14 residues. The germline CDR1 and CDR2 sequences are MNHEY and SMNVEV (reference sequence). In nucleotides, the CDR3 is TGTGCCAGCAGTCCGACAGGGGGGAACACTGAAGCTTTCTTT. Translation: CASSPTGGNTEAFF.

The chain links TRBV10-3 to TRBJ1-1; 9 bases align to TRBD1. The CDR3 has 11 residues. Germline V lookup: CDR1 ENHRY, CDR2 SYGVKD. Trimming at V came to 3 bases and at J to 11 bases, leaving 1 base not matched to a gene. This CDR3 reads CAISEGQGAFF. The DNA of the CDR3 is TGTGCCATCAGTGAAGGACAGGGGGCTTTCTTT.

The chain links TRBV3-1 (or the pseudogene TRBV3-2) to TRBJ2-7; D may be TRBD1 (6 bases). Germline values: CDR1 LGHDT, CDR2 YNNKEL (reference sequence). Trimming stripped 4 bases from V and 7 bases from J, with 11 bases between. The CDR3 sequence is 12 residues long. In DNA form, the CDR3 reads TGTGCCAGCAGCCTCCTCAGGGGTGAGCAGTACTTC. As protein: CASSLLRGEQYF.

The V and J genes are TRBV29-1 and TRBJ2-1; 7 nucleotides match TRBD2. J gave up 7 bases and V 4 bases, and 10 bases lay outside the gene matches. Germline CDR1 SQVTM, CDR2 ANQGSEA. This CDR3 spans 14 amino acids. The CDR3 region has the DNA TGCAGCGTTGTAGGCGGCCAGCGGGGAAATGAGCAGTTCTTC. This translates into CSVVGGQRGNEQFF.

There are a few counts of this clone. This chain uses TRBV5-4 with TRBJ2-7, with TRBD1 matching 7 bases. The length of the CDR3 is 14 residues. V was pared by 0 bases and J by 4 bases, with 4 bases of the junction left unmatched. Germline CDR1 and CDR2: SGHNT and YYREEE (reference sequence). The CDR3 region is CASSLAGQSYEQYF. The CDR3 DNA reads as TGTGCCAGCAGCTTGGCGGGACAGAGTTACGAGCAGTACTTC.

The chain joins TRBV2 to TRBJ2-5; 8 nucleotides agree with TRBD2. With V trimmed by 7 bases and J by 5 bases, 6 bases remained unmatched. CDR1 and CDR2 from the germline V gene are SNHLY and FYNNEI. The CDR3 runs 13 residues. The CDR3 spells CASKGSGAETQYF. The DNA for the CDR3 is TGTGCCAGCAAGGGTAGCGGGGCGGAGACCCAGTACTTC.

CDR3 region: CASSPYRVADTQYF. In nucleotides, the CDR3 is TGTGCCAGCAGCCCCTACCGAGTAGCAGATACGCAGTATTTT. The V gene is TRBV7-9, the J gene TRBJ2-3; the D is unclear. The germline gives CDR1 SEHNR, CDR2 FQNEAQ (reference sequence). CDR3 length equals 14 residues. The V and J ends lost 5 bases and 4 bases respectively, with 13 bases between them.

The CDR3 DNA sequence: TGTGCCAGCAGCCACTACCCTAGCGGGGGGCTAACCGGGGAGCTGTTTTTT. It codes for CASSHYPSGGLTGELFF. V usage is TRBV3-1 (or the pseudogene TRBV3-2) and J usage is TRBJ2-2; 11 nucleotides agree with TRBD2. Germline CDR1 reads LGHDT; CDR2 reads YNNKEL (reference sequence). The CDR3 is 17 amino acids. J was trimmed by 5 bases and V by 3 bases; bases with no gene match: 8.